Following are 26 T cell receptor beta chains from one sample sequenced in a study of CXCR3-negative and CXCR3-positive naive CD8 T cells. cDNA libraries for TRB were generated by 5' RACE incorporating UMI labels. TCRdb re-called the 5' RACE reads; every CDR3 protein appears as one record, without DNA. This sample's table has 41,000 or so distinct CDR3 sequences. Sequencing input: naive CXCR3- CD8+ T cells from blood. Noted subset: CD45RO-CCR7+CD27+CD95- naive CD8+ T cells lacking CXCR3 (TNR3-). These receptors originate from a human donor in good health. Some clones in this sample may be carry-over from other donors' samples.

This chain uses TRBV6-5 with TRBJ2-1; TCRdb indicates TRBD1, and absent DNA this call remains unverified. The CDR3 is 15 residues long. Germline CDR1 and CDR2: MNHEY and SVGAGI. The CDR3 loop reads CASRETGQGDNEQFF.

The chain links TRBV19 to TRBJ2-7; TCRdb calls TRBD2, which cannot be checked without DNA. CDR1 LNHDA and CDR2 SQIVND come from the germline V gene (reference sequence). This CDR3 has 15 amino acids. CDR3 loop: CASSTPQDLSHEQYF.

This rearrangement joins TRBV5-1 to TRBJ1-1. This CDR3 comprises 14 residues. Germline V gene data show CDR1 as SGHRS and CDR2 as YFSETQ. The CDR3 reads CASSLVTGNTEAFF.

The chain's CDR3 is CASSFPGQGLSYEQYF. V gene TRBV7-9 combines with J gene TRBJ2-7; TCRdb selects TRBD1, and the lack of DNA leaves this call unchecked. Germline values: CDR1 SEHNR, CDR2 FQNEAQ (reference sequence). The CDR3 has 16 amino acids. The whole variable domain, filled in from reference TRBV7-9 and TRBJ2-7, reads DTGVSQNPRHKITKRGQNVTFRCDPISEHNRLYWYRQTLGQGPEFLTYFQNEAQLEKSRLLSDRFSAERPKGSFSTLEIQRTEQGDSAMYLCASSFPGQGLSYEQYFGPGTRLTVT.

V usage is TRBV12-3 or TRBV12-4 and J usage is TRBJ1-2; TCRdb designates TRBD1, a call that cannot be tested without DNA. The CDR3 has 14 amino acids. This CDR3 is CASRPQGAEPGYTF.

This sequence joins TRBV3-1 and TRBJ2-7. The germline V gene has CDR1 LGHDT and CDR2 YNNKEL (reference sequence). The CDR3 contains 13 residues. CDR3 residues: CASSLYFSYEQYF.

V gene TRBV4-2 combines with J gene TRBJ2-7. Germline lookup yields CDR1 LGHNA and CDR2 YNFKEQ. The CDR3 covers 15 residues. The CDR3 sequence: CASSQEGGNRFEQYF.

The chain is built from TRBV7-2 and TRBJ2-1; TCRdb's D gene call, TRBD1, goes unchecked for lack of DNA. The germline V gene has CDR1 SGHTA and CDR2 FQGNSA. CDR3 length: 17 amino acids. CDR3 region: CASSLAPGGRWDNEQFF.

The V and J genes are TRBV10-3 and TRBJ2-2. This CDR3 is built from 14 residues. Germline assignment: CDR1 ENHRY and CDR2 SYGVKD. The CDR3 loop is CAISDLDLSGELFF.

The rearrangement uses TRBV12-3 or TRBV12-4 and TRBJ2-2; without DNA, the TCRdb call of TRBD1 cannot be checked. CDR3 size: 13 residues. This chain's CDR3 is CASKGGETGELFF.

The rearrangement uses TRBV20-1 and TRBJ2-7; TCRdb returns TRBD1, unconfirmable since there is no DNA. From germline, CDR1 is DFQATT and CDR2 SNEGSKA (reference sequence). This CDR3 has 15 amino acids. CDR3 protein: CSARPLVGQGQEQYF.

V usage is TRBV28 and J usage is TRBJ2-5; TCRdb's D call of TRBD2 is untestable without DNA. The germline V gene has CDR1 MDHEN and CDR2 SYDVKM. There are 16 residues in the CDR3. CDR3 protein: CASSPEVAGVQETQYF.

The genes are TRBV29-1 and TRBJ2-1; TCRdb gives TRBD1 as the D gene, but with no DNA this cannot be confirmed. Germline CDR1 is SQVTM and CDR2 is ANQGSEA. The CDR3 runs to 12 residues. This CDR3 reads CSVPGSFDEQFF.

J is TRBJ2-1 and V is TRBV4-3; TCRdb's D gene call, TRBD1, goes unchecked for lack of DNA. The CDR3 extends over 15 amino acids. CDR1 is LGHNA, CDR2 YSLEER, per germline. The CDR3 reads CASSQDGADYNEQFF.

This rearrangement joins TRBV6-5 to TRBJ2-2; TCRdb's D call of TRBD2 is untestable without DNA. Germline V CDR1 and CDR2: MNHEY, SVGAGI. The CDR3 is made up of 15 amino acids. The CDR3 spells CASSLTSGGAGELFF.

The chain uses TRBV29-1 and TRBJ1-2; the D call of TRBD1 rests on TCRdb alone, since no DNA is present to check it. Germline CDR1 reads SQVTM; CDR2 reads ANQGSEA. CDR3 length equals 13 residues. This chain's CDR3 is CSVGKGGPADYTF.

The chain employs TRBV7-9 and TRBJ1-3; TCRdb's D call, TRBD1, is unchecked because there is no DNA. Germline V gene data show CDR1 as SEHNR and CDR2 as FQNEAQ (reference sequence). This CDR3 has 15 residues. This chain's CDR3 is CASSASDNSGNTIYF.

V gene TRBV7-9 combines with J gene TRBJ2-2; TCRdb's D call, TRBD1, is unchecked because there is no DNA. Germline lookup yields CDR1 SEHNR and CDR2 FQNEAQ (reference sequence). This CDR3 comprises 14 residues. The CDR3 loop is CASSSTGGPGELFF.

The chain's CDR3 is CASSPGGWGYNEQFF. The rearrangement uses TRBV7-6 and TRBJ2-1; TCRdb indicates TRBD1, and absent DNA this call remains unverified. There are 15 residues in the CDR3. Per the germline V gene, CDR1 is SGHVS and CDR2 is FNYEAQ.

The chain recombines TRBV9 with TRBJ1-2. The length of the CDR3 is 14 residues. CDR1 is SGDLS and CDR2 is YYNGEE in the germline V gene. CDR3 sequence: CASSVDGTDYGYTF.

The V and J genes are TRBV29-1 and TRBJ2-1; the TCRdb D gene call, TRBD1, has no DNA to confirm it. Germline values: CDR1 SQVTM, CDR2 ANQGSEA. The CDR3 consists of 14 residues. This chain's CDR3 is CSAPGQDRYNEQFF.

V gene TRBV11-2 combines with J gene TRBJ2-5; TCRdb picks TRBD2, but there is no DNA to check that call. The CDR3 is made up of 16 amino acids. Germline assignment: CDR1 SGHAT and CDR2 FQNNGV. The CDR3 sequence: CASSTGTSGGKETQYF.

This chain connects TRBV6-5 to TRBJ2-5; TCRdb's D call of TRBD2 is untestable without DNA. The CDR3 extends over 15 amino acids. Germline-derived CDR1 and CDR2 are MNHEY and SVGAGI. CDR3: CASSYSGGPEETQYF.

V gene TRBV4-1 combines with J gene TRBJ1-1. The length of the CDR3 is 15 residues. The germline CDR1 and CDR2 sequences are MGHRA and YSYEKL. Here the CDR3 reads CASSQVPLRDTEAFF.

V gene TRBV20-1 combines with J gene TRBJ2-1. The V gene's germline CDR1 is DFQATT and CDR2 SNEGSKA (reference sequence). CDR3 size: 14 residues. Here the CDR3 reads CSALGESSYNEQFF.

This chain connects TRBV7-8 to TRBJ2-1; as DNA is missing, the TRBD1 call by TCRdb cannot be tested. The V gene's germline CDR1 is SGHVS and CDR2 FQNEAQ. CDR3 length: 15 amino acids. This CDR3 reads CASSPWAGGGNEQFF.